This TCR beta chain was retrieved from a study of Ad26.COV2.S vaccination and SARS-CoV-2 variants. Findings of the study overall: Vaccinees and placebo recipients showed similar non-spike TCR breadth. Possible underestimation of total T cell responses by the TCR breadth and depth analyses was noted. Vaccine recipients showed a spike-specific TCR breadth that was higher than in placebo recipients.

Sequencing was performed with immunoSEQ multiplex PCR; in TCRdb, only in-frame clones are kept and a portion is missing. The top ten hold around 11% of the sample, which has 300,000 to 350,000 clones, about 86% seen once. This clone showed up just a few times. Its antigen is still unknown. Treatment defined: about 20 received Ad26.COV2.S at low or high dose, single or two shots; 5 received placebo; per-sample allocation not given. At day 63 after the first vaccine or placebo injection, samples were drawn. Built on an Ad26 vector, the vaccine expressed Wuhan-strain SARS-CoV-2 spike. CDR1 is SNHLY, CDR2 FYNNEI, per germline. CDR3 length equals 13 residues. Trimming cost V 7 bases and J 0 bases, with 9 bases left between them.

The chain has TRBV2 and TRBJ1-1; D is unresolved. The sequence came from a person between 18 and 65 years old who received the Ad26.COV2.S COVID-19 vaccine or a placebo. The input for sequencing was peripheral blood, taken in a trial of Ad26.COV2.S vaccine versus placebo. As DNA, the CDR3 is TGTGCCAGCAACATTGAAATGAACACTGAAGCTTTCTTT. Its translation is CASNIEMNTEAFF. Full variable domain (remainder filled in from reference TRBV2 and TRBJ1-1): EPEVTQTPSHQVTQMGQEVILRCVPISNHLYFYWYRQILGQKVEFLVSFYNNEISEKSEIFDDQFSVERPDGSNFTLKIRSTKLEDSAMYFCASNIEMNTEAFFGQGTRLTVV.